Listed here is a single T cell receptor (beta chain). Its antigen is undetermined. CDR1 is LGHNA, CDR2 YSLEER, per germline. V lost 0 bases and J lost 5, with 18 bases in between. This CDR3 has 17 residues. Isolated per sample were at least 7 million PBMCs. The record originates from a study of blood T cells in healthy people across ages. Through a sample-barcoded 5' primer and a J-beta primer mix, a second PCR was run for roughly 7 to 12 cycles. All samples gave at least 2.5 million CDR3-containing paired-end reads. TCRdb used MiXCR to reprocess the 5' RACE reads, holding one entry per CDR3 protein. The data contain fewer than 900,000 distinct CDR3 sequences, about 52% of them singletons. Broader study findings: PBMC samples, being unsorted, prevented any conclusive comparison of naive and antigen-experienced cells.

Sequencing was done on a sample of blood. The receptor was isolated from an older woman in good health. This sequence joins TRBV4-3 and TRBJ2-3; D gene ambiguous. CDR3 bases: TGCGCCAGCAGCCAAGATCAGGCCAGTTGGGTGGGAGATACGCAGTATTTT. This encodes CASSQDQASWVGDTQYF.